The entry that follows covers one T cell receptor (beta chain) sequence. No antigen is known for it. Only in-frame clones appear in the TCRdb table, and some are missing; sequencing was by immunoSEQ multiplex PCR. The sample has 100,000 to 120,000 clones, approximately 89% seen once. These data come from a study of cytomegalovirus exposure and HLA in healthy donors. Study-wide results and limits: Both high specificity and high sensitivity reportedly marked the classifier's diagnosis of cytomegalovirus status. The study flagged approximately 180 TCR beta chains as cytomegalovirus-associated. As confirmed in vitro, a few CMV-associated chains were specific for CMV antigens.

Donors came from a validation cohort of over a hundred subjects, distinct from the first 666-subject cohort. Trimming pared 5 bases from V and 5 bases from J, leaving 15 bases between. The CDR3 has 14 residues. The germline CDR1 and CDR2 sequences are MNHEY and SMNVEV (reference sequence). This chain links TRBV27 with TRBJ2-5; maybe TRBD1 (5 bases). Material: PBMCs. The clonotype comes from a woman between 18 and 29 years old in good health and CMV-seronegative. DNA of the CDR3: TGTGCCAGCAGTCCAATCCACAGGTGGGAGACCCAGTACTTC. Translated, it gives CASSPIHRWETQYF.